One and the same sample provided the 23 T cell receptor beta chains below, sequenced in a study of immune cell composition in non-small cell lung cancer. Normal lung sampling was at least 3 cm from the tumour, as distant as possible. Assay: immunoSEQ multiplex PCR; the TCRdb copy retains only in-frame clones and omits some. The table lists over 6,000 clones, approximately 84% of them singletons. Source material: non-adjacent lung tissue. These receptors all stem from a human donor with non-small cell lung cancer.

In nucleotides, the CDR3 is TGTGCCAGCAGCCTAGGGGGCCCCCTAACTTTTGTTGGCTACACCTTC. Translation: CASSLGGPLTFVGYTF. J is TRBJ1-2 and V is TRBV5-6, with 7 bases that match TRBD1. The CDR3 runs 16 residues. The V gene end was trimmed by 4 bases and the J gene end by 7 bases; junction bases not matched to a gene: 16. Germline CDR1 is SGHDT and CDR2 is YYEEEE.

This clone has a single count. The V gene is TRBV5-4, the J gene TRBJ2-3, with D unclear. The V gene's germline CDR1 is SGHNT and CDR2 YYREEE (reference sequence). V was cut by 2 bases and J by 2 bases, with 6 bases left in between. The CDR3 is 13 residues long. DNA for the CDR3: TGTGCCAGCAGCTTTCCTTACACAGATACGCAGTATTTT. This translates into CASSFPYTDTQYF.

The gene calls are TRBV5-1 and TRBJ2-1, with D unclear. V was pared by 0 bases and J by 7 bases, with 8 bases between. Looked up from germline, CDR1 is SGHRS and CDR2 is YFSETQ. The CDR3 has 13 residues. The CDR3 region is CASSLAQENEQFF. As DNA, the CDR3 is TGCGCCAGCAGCTTGGCTCAGGAAAATGAGCAGTTCTTC.

The J gene is TRBJ2-6, the V gene TRBV5-1; D gene unclear. Germline CDR1 SGHRS, CDR2 YFSETQ. V was pared by 0 bases and J by 2 bases, with 6 bases between. The CDR3 sequence is 15 residues long. The CDR3 DNA sequence: TGCGCCAGCAGCTTGGATGTGCCTGGGGCCAACGTCCTGACTTTC. Translation gives CASSLDVPGANVLTF.

This clone was counted a single time. The genes are TRBV11-2 and TRBJ2-1; weak D call: TRBD2 (7 bases). Germline CDR1 SGHAT, CDR2 FQNNGV. V lost 3 bases, J lost 0 bases, and 9 bases lay in between. This CDR3 spans 15 amino acids. The CDR3 is CASSLRGGSYNEQFF. The CDR3, as DNA: TGTGCCAGCAGCTTGAGGGGGGGCTCCTACAATGAGCAGTTCTTC.

Concerning this clone itself: The junction and the germline gene differ at one end; a read error may be behind it. The chain combines TRBV5-5 with TRBJ1-6; possibly TRBD1 for D (5 bases). Germline V CDR1 and CDR2: SGHKS, YYEKEE (reference sequence). The CDR3 is made up of 15 amino acids. CDR3 in DNA: TGCGCCAGCAGCCAAGATTCAGGCCAGGGATCACCCCTCCACTTT. Protein sequence: CASSQDSGQGSPLHF.

CDR3 DNA: TGTGCCACCGGGACAGTGCTTTACAATGAGCAGTTCTTC. Translating it yields CATGTVLYNEQFF. The chain employs TRBV28 and TRBJ2-1, with 7 bases aligning to TRBD1. The CDR3 runs 13 residues. Per the germline V gene, CDR1 is MDHEN and CDR2 is SYDVKM. With 10 bases clipped from V and 4 bases from J, the junction kept 7 bases outside the gene matches.

This clone was detected a few times. This chain connects TRBV5-1 to TRBJ2-7; 8 nucleotides align to TRBD2. V shed 4 bases, J shed 3 bases, and the junction held 6 bases outside the gene matches. The CDR3 sequence is 14 residues long. Germline V lookup: CDR1 SGHRS, CDR2 YFSETQ. The CDR3 nucleotides read TGCGCCAGCAGCCCTCGGGGGGGCGGCTACGAGCAGTACTTC. Protein product: CASSPRGGGYEQYF.

The chain links TRBV7-9 to TRBJ2-7; no clear D. There are 12 residues in the CDR3. V lost 1 base to trimming and J lost 4 bases, with 5 bases between them. CDR1 and CDR2 (germline): SEHNR, FQNEAQ (reference sequence). CDR3 residues: CASSLGQYEQYF. CDR3 sequence (DNA): TGTGCCAGCAGCTTAGGGCAGTACGAGCAGTACTTC.

The chain uses TRBV28 and TRBJ2-3; TRBD2 aligns across 7 bases. CDR1 is MDHEN and CDR2 is SYDVKM in the germline V gene. V shed 6 bases and J 4 bases; nucleotides not matched to a gene: 7. The CDR3 consists of 14 residues. The CDR3 reads CASRMGGVSDTQYF. CDR3 in DNA: TGTGCCAGCAGAATGGGGGGGGTCTCAGATACGCAGTATTTT.

This chain connects TRBV4-3 to TRBJ2-3, with TRBD2 matching over 9 bases. CDR3 length equals 15 residues. CDR1 LGHNA and CDR2 YSLEER come from the germline V gene. The trim removed 5 bases at V and 1 base at J, leaving 4 bases unmatched. CDR3 nucleotides: TGCGCCAGCAGCTATTCTAGCGGGGGCACAGATACGCAGTATTTT. It yields the protein CASSYSSGGTDTQYF.

The rearrangement uses TRBV5-1 and TRBJ1-4, with D hard to call. The CDR3 totals 13 residues. Per the germline V gene, CDR1 is SGHRS and CDR2 is YFSETQ. V dropped 0 bases and J dropped 7 bases, with 7 bases sitting between them. CDR3 amino acids: CASSLGTAEKLFF. CDR3 coding DNA: TGCGCCAGCAGCTTGGGAACCGCTGAAAAACTGTTTTTT. Supplemented by reference TRBV5-1 and TRBJ1-4, the full variable domain reads KAGVTQTPRYLIKTRGQQVTLSCSPISGHRSVSWYQQTPGQGLQFLFEYFSETQRNKGNFPGRFSGRQFSNSRSEMNVSTLELGDSALYLCASSLGTAEKLFFGSGTQLSVL.

The gene calls are TRBV5-1 and TRBJ2-5, with 7 nucleotides matching TRBD1. This CDR3 has 16 amino acids. In germline, CDR1 is SGHRS, CDR2 YFSETQ. The J segment lost 5 bases and the V segment lost 0 bases, leaving 10 bases of the junction unmatched. The CDR3 protein is CASSLAFGDRGETQYF. As DNA, the CDR3 is TGCGCCAGCAGCTTGGCCTTCGGGGACAGAGGGGAGACCCAGTACTTC. The full variable domain, rest sourced from reference TRBV5-1 and TRBJ2-5, is KAGVTQTPRYLIKTRGQQVTLSCSPISGHRSVSWYQQTPGQGLQFLFEYFSETQRNKGNFPGRFSGRQFSNSRSEMNVSTLELGDSALYLCASSLAFGDRGETQYFGPGTRLLVL.

This chain connects TRBV5-8 to TRBJ2-2; D remains ambiguous. Trimming took 2 bases from V and 0 from J, leaving 5 bases between them. CDR3 length: 14 amino acids. Germline-derived CDR1 and CDR2 are SGHTS and YDEGEE. CDR3 sequence (DNA): TGTGCCAGCAGCTTCCCCCCGAACACCGGGGAGCTGTTTTTT. Protein: CASSFPPNTGELFF.

The chain uses TRBV30 and TRBJ1-2, with 8 bases matching TRBD1. Germline lookup yields CDR1 GTSNPN and CDR2 SVGIG (reference sequence). The CDR3 loop spans 17 amino acids. Trimming cost V 5 bases and J 1 base; bases outside gene matches: 15. CDR3 residues: CAWRGQVNTPLNYGYTF. The CDR3 DNA follows: TGTGCCTGGCGGGGACAGGTTAATACTCCTCTTAACTATGGCTACACCTTC.

The chain links TRBV13 to TRBJ2-7; 7 bases are a match to TRBD1. Germline-derived CDR1 and CDR2 are PRHDT and FYEKMQ (reference sequence). CDR3 length: 14 amino acids. V was pared by 3 bases and J by 2 bases, with 4 bases of the junction left unmatched. CDR3 sequence: CASSFRQGPYEQYF. CDR3 DNA: TGTGCCAGCAGCTTCCGACAGGGCCCCTACGAGCAGTACTTC.

The chain recombines TRBV5-6 with TRBJ1-6; D is unresolved. Germline V CDR1 and CDR2: SGHDT, YYEEEE. The CDR3 runs to 16 residues. V was cut by 0 bases and J by 0 bases, with 7 bases left in between. The CDR3 reads CASSLEGSSYNSPLHF. CDR3 sequence (DNA): TGTGCCAGCAGCTTGGAAGGGAGCTCCTATAATTCACCCCTCCACTTT.

The rearrangement uses TRBV29-1 and TRBJ2-3; 8 bases fit TRBD2. Germline lookup yields CDR1 SQVTM and CDR2 ANQGSEA. The CDR3 consists of 14 residues. Trimming took 1 base from V and 6 from J; bases not matched to a gene: 6. Here the CDR3 reads CSVEAPAGADTQYF. The CDR3 nucleotides are TGCAGCGTTGAAGCCCCAGCGGGGGCGGATACGCAGTATTTT.

V and J are TRBV5-1 and TRBJ2-7; D is perhaps TRBD1 or TRBD2 (5 bases each). The CDR3 covers 15 residues. From germline, CDR1 is SGHRS and CDR2 YFSETQ. Between the trimmed V and J ends, which lost 2 bases and 3 bases, there was a span of 15 bases. The CDR3 coding sequence is TGCGCCAGCAGCTTTGAAGCCTCGGGGCTCTACGAGCAGTACTTC. It translates to CASSFEASGLYEQYF.

This chain uses TRBV18 with TRBJ1-3, with 7 bases identical to TRBD1. Germline V gene sequence: CDR1 KGHSH, CDR2 LQKENI. The J segment lost 1 base and the V segment lost 2 bases, leaving 2 bases of the junction unmatched. The CDR3 extends over 15 amino acids. As DNA, the CDR3 is TGTGCCAGCTCACCATTCAGGGGGTCTGGAAACACCATATATTTT. Protein product: CASSPFRGSGNTIYF.

The V gene is TRBV14, the J gene TRBJ2-7; perhaps D is TRBD1 or TRBD2 (6 bases each). Trimming removed 4 bases from V and 4 bases from J, with 14 bases in between. This CDR3 spans 14 amino acids. Germline V CDR1 and CDR2: SGHDN, FVKESK. CDR3 sequence reads: CASSPNWGAYEQYF. Written as DNA, the CDR3 is TGTGCCAGCAGCCCAAATTGGGGGGCTTACGAGCAGTACTTC. The whole variable domain, filled in from reference TRBV14 and TRBJ2-7, reads EAGVTQFPSHSVIEKGQTVTLRCDPISGHDNLYWYRRVMGKEIKFLLHFVKESKQDESGMPNNRFLAERTGGTYSTLKVQPAELEDSGVYFCASSPNWGAYEQYFGPGTRLTVT.

The chain uses TRBV6-5 and TRBJ1-4; D gene ambiguous. With 7 bases removed from V and 0 bases from J, the gap between germline ends came to 9 bases. The germline V gene has CDR1 MNHEY and CDR2 SVGAGI. The CDR3 loop spans 14 amino acids. CDR3 in DNA: TGTGCCAGCACAACGGCCACAACTAATGAAAAACTGTTTTTT. Protein: CASTTATTNEKLFF.

The CDR3 region is CASSVSGGAVEKLFF. CDR3 coding DNA: TGTGCCAGCAGCGTATCAGGGGGCGCGGTTGAAAAACTGTTTTTT. This chain joins TRBV9 and TRBJ1-4, with 8 bases identical to TRBD1. V was pared by 1 base and J by 7 bases, with 6 bases of the junction left unmatched. This CDR3 is 15 amino acids long. CDR1 and CDR2 from the germline V gene are SGDLS and YYNGEE.